What follows are 3 T cell receptor beta chains derived from one specimen sequenced in a study of control samples from healthy donors and cancer patients. Libraries were prepared by immunoSEQ multiplex PCR; TCRdb keeps only in-frame clonotypes and omits some of them. The sample gives some 210,000 clones, approximately 90% of which show up once; about 2% is in the top ten. Sequencing was performed on blood. The receptors shown here come from a man aged 25-45 years in good health.

The sample holds a few counts of this clone. V gene TRBV19 combines with J gene TRBJ1-1; 7 bases fit TRBD1. There are 13 residues in the CDR3. Germline values: CDR1 LNHDA, CDR2 SQIVND (reference sequence). V shed 2 bases and J 6 bases; nucleotides not matched to a gene: 3. CDR3 residues: CASSIRQGAEAFF. The CDR3 bases are TGTGCCAGTAGTATAAGGCAGGGGGCTGAAGCTTTCTTT.

This clone came up once. The chain is built from TRBV3-1 (or the pseudogene TRBV3-2) and TRBJ2-1, with 10 bases identical to TRBD2. This CDR3 spans 16 amino acids. The germline V gene has CDR1 LGHDT and CDR2 YNNKEL (reference sequence). The V segment lost 0 bases and the J segment 7 bases; nucleotides outside the gene matches: 6. The CDR3 DNA sequence: TGTGCCAGCAGCCAAGAATCTAGCGGGGGAAGGAATGAGCAGTTCTTC. This translates into CASSQESSGGRNEQFF.

Comments on this clone: The same CDR3 can be traced to other DNA sequences in this sample. The CDR3 region has the DNA TGTGCCAGCAGCCAAGGACAGTTGAACACTGAAGCTTTCTTT. This codes for CASSQGQLNTEAFF. The V call is TRBV4-2, the J call TRBJ1-1; a weak D match, TRBD1 (5 bases). CDR3 length: 14 amino acids. Germline CDR1 is LGHNA and CDR2 is YNFKEQ. V was shortened by 1 base and J by 0 bases, with 6 bases between the two germline ends.